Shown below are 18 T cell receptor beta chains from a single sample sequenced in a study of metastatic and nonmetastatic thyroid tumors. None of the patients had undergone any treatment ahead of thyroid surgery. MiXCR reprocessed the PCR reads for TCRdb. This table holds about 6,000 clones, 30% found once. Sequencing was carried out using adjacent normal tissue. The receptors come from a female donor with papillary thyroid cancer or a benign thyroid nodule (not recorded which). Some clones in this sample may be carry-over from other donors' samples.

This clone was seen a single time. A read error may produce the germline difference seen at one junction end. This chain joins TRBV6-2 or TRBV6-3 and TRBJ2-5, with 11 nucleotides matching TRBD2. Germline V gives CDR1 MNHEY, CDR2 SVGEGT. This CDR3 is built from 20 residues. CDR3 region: CASSYTRIGSSGGSQATQYF. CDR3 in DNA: TGTGCCAGCAGTTACACCCGTATTGGGTCTAGCGGGGGGAGTCAAGCGACCCAGTACTTC.

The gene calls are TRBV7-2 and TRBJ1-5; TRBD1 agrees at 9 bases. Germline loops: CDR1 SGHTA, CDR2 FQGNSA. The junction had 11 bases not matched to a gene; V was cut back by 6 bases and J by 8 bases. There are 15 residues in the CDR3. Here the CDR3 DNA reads TGTGCCAGCAGAACCACAGGACAGGGGTGGGAGCCCCAGCATTTT. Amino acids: CASRTTGQGWEPQHF.

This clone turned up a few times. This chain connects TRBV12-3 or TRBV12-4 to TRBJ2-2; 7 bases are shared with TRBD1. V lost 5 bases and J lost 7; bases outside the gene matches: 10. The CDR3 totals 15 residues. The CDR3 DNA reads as TGTGCCAGCAGTATACAGGGGATGGGAGTCGGGGAGCTGTTTTTT. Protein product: CASSIQGMGVGELFF.

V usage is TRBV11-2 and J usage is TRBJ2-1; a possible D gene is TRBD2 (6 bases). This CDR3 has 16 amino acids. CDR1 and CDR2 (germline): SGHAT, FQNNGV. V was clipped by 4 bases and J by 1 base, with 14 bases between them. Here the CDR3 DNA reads TGTGCCAGCAGCTCGATACTAGCAGGTTCCTACAATGAGCAGTTCTTC. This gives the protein CASSSILAGSYNEQFF. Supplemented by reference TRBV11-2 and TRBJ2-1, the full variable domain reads EAGVAQSPRYKIIEKRQSVAFWCNPISGHATLYWYQQILGQGPKLLIQFQNNGVVDDSQLPKDRFSAERLKGVDSTLKIQPAKLEDSAVYLCASSSILAGSYNEQFFGPGTRLTVL.

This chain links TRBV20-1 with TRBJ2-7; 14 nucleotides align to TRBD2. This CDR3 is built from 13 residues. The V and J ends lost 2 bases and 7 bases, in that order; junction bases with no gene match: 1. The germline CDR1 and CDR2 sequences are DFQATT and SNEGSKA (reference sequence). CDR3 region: CSARRTSGGEQYF. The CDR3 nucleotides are TGCAGTGCTAGACGGACTAGCGGGGGGGAGCAGTACTTC.

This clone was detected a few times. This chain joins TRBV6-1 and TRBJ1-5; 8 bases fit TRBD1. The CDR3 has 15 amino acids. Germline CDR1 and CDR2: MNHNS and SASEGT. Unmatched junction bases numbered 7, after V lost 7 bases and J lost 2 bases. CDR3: CASKLQGEGNQPQHF. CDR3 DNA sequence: TGTGCCAGCAAACTACAGGGGGAGGGCAATCAGCCCCAGCATTTT.

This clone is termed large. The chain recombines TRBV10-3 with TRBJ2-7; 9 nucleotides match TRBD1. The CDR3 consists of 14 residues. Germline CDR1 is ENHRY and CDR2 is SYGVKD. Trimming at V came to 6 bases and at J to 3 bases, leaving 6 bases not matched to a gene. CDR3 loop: CAIRYGTGYYEQYF. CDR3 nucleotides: TGTGCCATCAGGTACGGGACAGGGTACTACGAGCAGTACTTC.

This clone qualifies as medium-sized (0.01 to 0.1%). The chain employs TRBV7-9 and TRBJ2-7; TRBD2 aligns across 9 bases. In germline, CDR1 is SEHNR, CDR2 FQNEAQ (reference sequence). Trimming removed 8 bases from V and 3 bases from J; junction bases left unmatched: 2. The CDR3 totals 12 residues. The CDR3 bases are TGTGCCAGCGAGCGGGAGGTCTACGAGCAGTACTTC. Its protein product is CASEREVYEQYF.

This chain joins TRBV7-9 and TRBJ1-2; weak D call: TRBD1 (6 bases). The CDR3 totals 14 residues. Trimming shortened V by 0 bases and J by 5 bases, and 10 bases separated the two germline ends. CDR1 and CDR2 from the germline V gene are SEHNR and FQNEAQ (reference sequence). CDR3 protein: CASSLAGGQYGYTF. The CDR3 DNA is TGTGCCAGCAGCTTAGCGGGTGGACAGTATGGCTACACCTTC.

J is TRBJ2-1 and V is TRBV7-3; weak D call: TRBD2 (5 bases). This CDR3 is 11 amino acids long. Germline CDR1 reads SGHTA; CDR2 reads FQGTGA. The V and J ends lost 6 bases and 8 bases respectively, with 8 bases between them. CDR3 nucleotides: TGTGCCAGCAGTGGAGGCGATGAGCAGTTCTTC. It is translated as CASSGGDEQFF. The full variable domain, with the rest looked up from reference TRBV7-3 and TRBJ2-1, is GAGVSQTPSNKVTEKGKYVELRCDPISGHTALYWYRQSLGQGPEFLIYFQGTGAADDSGLPNDRFFAVRPEGSVSTLKIQRTERGDSAVYLCASSGGDEQFFGPGTRLTVL.

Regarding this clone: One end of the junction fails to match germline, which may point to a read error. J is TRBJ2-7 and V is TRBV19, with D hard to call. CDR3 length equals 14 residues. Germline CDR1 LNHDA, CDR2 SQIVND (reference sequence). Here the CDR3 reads CAGSDRVLPYEQYF. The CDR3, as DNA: TGTGCCGGTAGTGATAGGGTGCTTCCCTACGAGCAGTACTTC.

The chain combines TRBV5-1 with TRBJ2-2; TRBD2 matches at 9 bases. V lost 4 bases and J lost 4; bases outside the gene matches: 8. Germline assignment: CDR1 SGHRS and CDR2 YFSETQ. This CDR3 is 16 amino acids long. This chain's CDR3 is CASSPLAGRGTGELFF. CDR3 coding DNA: TGCGCCAGCAGCCCTCTAGCGGGACGGGGCACCGGGGAGCTGTTTTTT.

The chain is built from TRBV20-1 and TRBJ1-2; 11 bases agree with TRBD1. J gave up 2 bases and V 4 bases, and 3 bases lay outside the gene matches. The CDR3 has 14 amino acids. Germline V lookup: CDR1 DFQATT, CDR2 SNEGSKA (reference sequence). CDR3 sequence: CSATRDRGNYGYTF. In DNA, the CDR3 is TGCAGTGCTACCCGGGACAGGGGGAACTATGGCTACACCTTC.

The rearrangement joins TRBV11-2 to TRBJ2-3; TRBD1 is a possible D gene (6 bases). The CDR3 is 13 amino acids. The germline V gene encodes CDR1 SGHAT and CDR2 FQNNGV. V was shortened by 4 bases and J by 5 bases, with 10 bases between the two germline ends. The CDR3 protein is CASSWAGVDTQYF. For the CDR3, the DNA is TGTGCCAGCAGCTGGGCAGGGGTAGATACGCAGTATTTT.

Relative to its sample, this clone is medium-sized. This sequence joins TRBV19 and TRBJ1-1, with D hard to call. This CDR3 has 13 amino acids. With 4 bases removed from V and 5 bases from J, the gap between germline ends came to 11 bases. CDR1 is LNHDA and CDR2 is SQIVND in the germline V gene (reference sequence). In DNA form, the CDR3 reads TGTGCCAGTAGTACCGAGGTCAGGACTGAAGCTTTCTTT. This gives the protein CASSTEVRTEAFF.

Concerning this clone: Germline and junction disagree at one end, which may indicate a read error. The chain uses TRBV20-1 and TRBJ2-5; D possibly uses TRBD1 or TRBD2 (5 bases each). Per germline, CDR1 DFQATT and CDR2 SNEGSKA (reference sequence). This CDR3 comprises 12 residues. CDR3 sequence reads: CSPGSGQENQNF. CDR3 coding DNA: TGCAGCCCGGGGAGCGGACAAGAGAACCAGAACTTC.

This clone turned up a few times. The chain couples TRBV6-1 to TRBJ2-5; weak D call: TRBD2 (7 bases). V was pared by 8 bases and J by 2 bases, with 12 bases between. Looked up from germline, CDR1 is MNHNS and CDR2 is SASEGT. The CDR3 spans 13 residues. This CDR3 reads CASAEGGQETQYF. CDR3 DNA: TGTGCCAGCGCTGAGGGGGGGCAAGAGACCCAGTACTTC.

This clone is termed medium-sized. The CDR3 region is CAWSQDRVGYTF. CDR3 sequence (DNA): TGTGCCTGGAGTCAAGACAGGGTCGGCTACACCTTC. V usage is TRBV30 and J usage is TRBJ1-2, with 7 bases aligning to TRBD1. The CDR3 loop spans 12 amino acids. Germline V lookup: CDR1 GTSNPN, CDR2 SVGIG (reference sequence). The junction had 5 bases not matched to a gene; V was cut back by 2 bases and J by 8 bases.